This is a list of T cell receptor beta chains from one sample in a study of T cell responses to AZD1222 COVID-19 vaccine. The data were produced by immunoSEQ multiplex PCR, yet TCRdb's version contains in-frame clones alone and is incomplete. This sample yields around 130,000 clones, of which approximately 94% are seen a single time; around 7% belongs to the top ten. The source material was peripheral blood, sampled on day 0 of AZD1222 vaccination. Receptors were obtained from an adult in good health. CDR3s include the opening cysteine and the closing phenylalanine or tryptophan. Fields, in order: D gene, V gene, J gene, CDR3 length, clone size, CDR3 protein, CDR3 DNA. A D gene is named only where the DNA matches it firmly. Part of the rows lack a size; the others show once, few, many or a class for expanded clones.

-	TRBV5-6	TRBJ1-1	12	-	CASSLPQGGAFF	TGTGCCAGCAGCCTCCCCCAAGGGGGAGCTTTCTTT
-	TRBV6-5	TRBJ1-1	12	-	CASNPTGTEAFF	TGTGCCAGCAACCCCACGGGGACTGAAGCTTTCTTT
TRBD2	TRBV19	TRBJ2-1	15	-	CASSISPSGSYEQFF	TGTGCCAGTAGTATAAGTCCTAGCGGGAGCTATGAGCAGTTCTTC
TRBD2	TRBV9	TRBJ2-7	14	-	CASSVAAGVGEQYF	TGTGCCAGCAGCGTAGCGGCGGGAGTCGGCGAGCAGTACTTC
TRBD2	TRBV11-2	TRBJ2-1	15	-	CASSLGGRAHNEQFF	TGTGCCAGCAGCTTAGGCGGGAGGGCCCACAATGAGCAGTTCTTC
-	TRBV10-3	TRBJ2-7	16	-	CAISEETPNPSYEQYF	TGTGCCATCAGTGAAGAAACGCCCAATCCCTCCTACGAGCAGTACTTC
TRBD1	TRBV3-1/TRBV3-2	TRBJ1-1	13	-	CASSPGGRTEAFF	TGTGCCAGCAGCCCAGGGGGTCGCACTGAAGCTTTCTTT
TRBD2	TRBV19	TRBJ2-1	17	once	CASSFRLAGGRYNEQFF	TGTGCCAGTAGTTTCCGACTAGCGGGAGGTCGGTACAATGAGCAGTTCTTC
-	TRBV29-1	TRBJ1-1	12	-	CSVERGRTEAFF	TGCAGCGTTGAGAGGGGTCGAACTGAAGCTTTCTTT
-	TRBV21-1	TRBJ2-7	14	-	CASSKGTDSYEQYF	TGTGCCAGCAGCAAGGGGACAGACTCCTACGAGCAGTACTTC
-	TRBV2	TRBJ1-5	14	-	CASSEGGSNQPQHF	TGTGCCAGCAGTGAAGGAGGGAGCAATCAGCCCCAGCATTTT
-	TRBV6-1	TRBJ1-1	12	-	CASSERAAEAFF	TGTGCCAGCAGTGAAAGGGCCGCTGAAGCTTTCTTT
-	TRBV10-3	TRBJ1-1	16	-	CAISDPWSSLNTEAFF	TGTGCCATCAGTGACCCTTGGTCCTCTTTGAACACTGAAGCTTTCTTT
-	TRBV30	TRBJ1-5	15	-	CAWTERGVGNQPQHF	TGTGCCTGGACCGAGCGGGGGGTTGGAAATCAGCCCCAGCATTTT
-	TRBV19	TRBJ1-4	13	-	CASEGVTNEKLFF	TGTGCCAGTGAGGGGGTAACTAATGAAAAACTGTTTTTT
TRBD1	TRBV7-6	TRBJ1-4	14	-	CASSLRGRDEKLFF	TGTGCCAGCAGCCTCAGGGGGCGCGATGAAAAACTGTTTTTT
-	TRBV7-8	TRBJ2-7	13	-	CASSPKGDWEQYF	TGTGCCAGCAGCCCCAAAGGGGATTGGGAGCAGTACTTC
-	TRBV3-1/TRBV3-2	TRBJ2-7	13	-	CASSQDRAHEQYF	TGTGCCAGCAGCCAAGACAGGGCCCACGAGCAGTACTTC
-	TRBV21-1	TRBJ2-7	16	-	CASSKVCRGAPYEQYF	TGTGCCAGCAGCAAAGTCTGCAGGGGGGCCCCCTACGAGCAGTACTTC
TRBD1	TRBV7-2	TRBJ2-1	17	-	CASSSTSGTGGRNEQFF	TGTGCCAGCAGCTCGACCTCCGGGACAGGGGGCCGAAATGAGCAGTTCTTC
TRBD2	TRBV4-2	TRBJ2-2	20	-	CASSHFTGTSGRTDTGELFF	TGTGCCAGCAGTCATTTTACCGGGACTAGCGGGAGAACGGACACCGGGGAGCTGTTTTTT
-	TRBV27	TRBJ1-2	15	-	CASSSDPGPPYGYTF	TGTGCCAGCAGTTCTGACCCCGGGCCCCCCTATGGCTACACCTTC
-	TRBV5-1	TRBJ2-1	16	-	CASSLGSKSSYNEQFF	TGCGCCAGCAGCTTGGGGTCCAAGTCCTCCTACAATGAGCAGTTCTTC
TRBD2	TRBV6-6	TRBJ2-1	15	-	CASSAGTSGYNEQFF	TGTGCCAGCAGTGCCGGGACTAGCGGCTACAATGAGCAGTTCTTC
-	TRBV6-2/TRBV6-3	TRBJ1-2	16	few	CASSYPPGIANYGYTF	TGTGCCAGCAGTTACCCTCCAGGGATAGCTAACTATGGCTACACCTTC
TRBD1	TRBV25-1	TRBJ1-2	17	-	CASSAPGTGIGNYGYTF	TGTGCCAGCAGTGCCCCCGGGACAGGGATTGGAAACTATGGCTACACCTTC
-	TRBV5-1	TRBJ1-3	16	-	CASSDQWGDSGNTIYF	TGCGCCAGCAGCGACCAATGGGGGGATTCTGGAAACACCATATATTTT
TRBD1	TRBV7-3	TRBJ2-3	15	-	CASSQGVQRTDTQYF	TGTGCCAGCAGCCAGGGGGTTCAGCGCACAGATACGCAGTATTTT
TRBD1	TRBV10-3	TRBJ1-3	16	-	CAISAGTGIRGNTIYF	TGTGCCATCAGTGCAGGGACAGGGATCCGGGGAAACACCATATATTTT
-	TRBV29-1	TRBJ2-6	11	-	CSALWANVLTF	TGCAGCGCCCTCTGGGCCAACGTCCTGACTTTC
-	TRBV7-9	TRBJ1-3	14	-	CASSLRGAGNTIYF	TGTGCCAGCAGCTTACGGGGCGCCGGAAACACCATATATTTT
-	TRBV19	TRBJ1-2	14	-	CASSMPMEDYGYTF	TGTGCCAGTAGTATGCCCATGGAGGACTATGGCTACACCTTC
-	TRBV2	TRBJ1-2	12	-	CASSEFKGGSTF	TGTGCCAGCAGTGAATTTAAAGGGGGAAGCACCTTC
-	TRBV11-2	TRBJ2-1	20	-	CASSLERVLGSGSLGNEQFF	TGTGCCAGCAGCTTAGAGAGGGTCCTTGGTAGCGGTAGTCTTGGCAATGAGCAGTTCTTC
-	TRBV28	TRBJ1-1	12	-	CASSVRNTEAFF	TGTGCCAGCAGTGTGAGGAACACTGAAGCTTTCTTT
-	TRBV7-2	TRBJ1-2	12	-	CASSTYSPGYTF	TGTGCCAGCAGCACCTACAGCCCTGGCTACACCTTC
-	TRBV30	TRBJ2-7	14	-	CAWSRTLAVYEQYF	TGTGCCTGGAGTCGGACGTTAGCAGTGTACGAGCAGTACTTC
-	TRBV9	TRBJ2-7	14	-	CASSVSSGSYEQYF	TGTGCCAGCAGCGTGAGTAGCGGATCCTACGAGCAGTACTTC
-	TRBV28	TRBJ2-5	14	-	CASSMDSLLETQYF	TGTGCCAGCAGCATGGACAGCCTTTTAGAGACCCAGTACTTC
-	TRBV6-2/TRBV6-3	TRBJ2-7	11	-	CASSLLYEQYF	TGTGCCAGCAGCTTACTCTACGAGCAGTACTTC
-	TRBV12-3/TRBV12-4	TRBJ2-1	12	-	CASKLAINEQFF	TGTGCCAGCAAATTGGCCATCAATGAGCAGTTCTTC
-	TRBV7-9	TRBJ2-4	12	-	CASSLGPNIQYF	TGTGCCAGCAGCTTAGGACCAAACATTCAGTACTTC
-	TRBV20-1	TRBJ2-7	13	-	CSASGYSYYEQYF	TGCAGTGCTAGTGGTTACAGTTACTACGAGCAGTACTTC
-	TRBV28	TRBJ2-3	13	-	CASSFGHPDTQYF	TGTGCCAGCAGTTTTGGCCACCCAGATACGCAGTATTTT
-	TRBV7-7	TRBJ1-3	15	-	CASSSGPGAGNTIYF	TGTGCCAGCAGCTCAGGGCCGGGGGCTGGAAACACCATATATTTT
TRBD2	TRBV15	TRBJ2-4	12	once	CATSRASGPFFF	TGTGCCACCAGCAGAGCTAGCGGTCCATTTTTCTTC
-	TRBV4-1	TRBJ2-4	17	-	CASSQVQAGPAKNIQYF	TGCGCCAGCAGCCAAGTGCAGGCGGGGCCAGCCAAAAACATTCAGTACTTC
TRBD1	TRBV4-3	TRBJ1-1	14	-	CASSYGQGGTEAFF	TGCGCCAGCAGCTATGGACAGGGAGGAACTGAAGCTTTCTTT
-	TRBV28	TRBJ2-7	15	-	CASSSPTGIAYEQYF	TGTGCCAGCAGTTCGCCGACAGGTATCGCCTACGAGCAGTACTTC
TRBD1	TRBV27	TRBJ1-1	13	once	CASSFTGDTEAFF	TGTGCCAGCAGTTTTACAGGGGACACTGAAGCTTTCTTT
-	TRBV28	TRBJ2-7	15	-	CASHQGSGNTYEQYF	TGTGCCAGCCACCAAGGGTCAGGGAACACCTACGAGCAGTACTTC
TRBD1	TRBV29-1	TRBJ2-3	18	-	CSPKKVVFGTGGADTQYF	TGCAGCCCCAAGAAGGTTGTTTTTGGGACAGGGGGAGCAGATACGCAGTATTTT
-	TRBV6-5	TRBJ2-5	15	-	CASSYHRGYQETQYF	TGTGCCAGCAGTTACCACCGGGGATACCAAGAGACCCAGTACTTC
-	TRBV19	TRBJ1-5	16	-	CASMTWGSAGNQPQHF	TGTGCCAGTATGACATGGGGATCCGCTGGGAATCAGCCCCAGCATTTT
TRBD1	TRBV11-2	TRBJ2-3	13	-	CASSRDRGDTQYF	TGTGCCAGCAGTCGGGACAGGGGAGATACGCAGTATTTT
-	TRBV2	TRBJ2-5	12	-	CASRRGSETQYF	TGTGCCTCACGGCGGGGTAGCGAGACCCAGTACTTC
TRBD1	TRBV25-1	TRBJ2-7	14	few	CASSGTVITYEQYF	TGTGCCAGCTCTGGGACAGTCATAACCTACGAGCAGTACTTC
-	TRBV4-1	TRBJ2-3	12	-	CASGRTADTQYF	TGCGCCAGCGGGCGCACAGCAGATACGCAGTATTTT